The rows below give T cell receptor beta chains drawn from one sample of a study of cytomegalovirus exposure and HLA in healthy donors. The assay was immunoSEQ multiplex PCR, and TCRdb's table has in-frame clones only and misses some. The data contain fewer than 130,000 clones, roughly 86% of them seen just once; the ten biggest clones take up about 1.7%. Sample: PBMCs. The receptors derive from a middle-aged man in good health and CMV-seronegative. Each CDR3 is given with its conserved first and last residue.

>TRBJ1-3|TRBV2
CASSEAPKGAGNTIYF
>TRBJ2-1|TRBV4-1
CASSVRGVSYNEQFF
>TRBJ2-5|TRBV6-6
CASSPSETQYF
>TRBJ1-4|TRBV5-1
CASSFGQLNEKLFF
>TRBJ2-7|TRBV5-1
CASSEGTGGMHEQYF
>TRBJ2-7|TRBV6-5
CASSNSYEQYF
>TRBJ1-6|TRBV30
CAWGQYNSPLHF
>TRBJ2-7|TRBV5-4
CASSPTSGVSYEQYF
>TRBJ1-1|TRBV28
CAIRVAGRDTEAFF
>TRBJ1-2|TRBV6-5
CASSQDSSYGYTF
>TRBJ2-7|TRBV7-9
CASSSPREPSNSYEQYF
>TRBJ2-7|TRBV5-1
CASTGGTYEQYF
>TRBJ2-7|TRBV5-1
CASSLEGRVYEQYF
>TRBJ1-2|TRBV28
CASRRGNYGYTF
>TRBJ1-5|TRBV5-6
CASSVGGGGNQPQHF